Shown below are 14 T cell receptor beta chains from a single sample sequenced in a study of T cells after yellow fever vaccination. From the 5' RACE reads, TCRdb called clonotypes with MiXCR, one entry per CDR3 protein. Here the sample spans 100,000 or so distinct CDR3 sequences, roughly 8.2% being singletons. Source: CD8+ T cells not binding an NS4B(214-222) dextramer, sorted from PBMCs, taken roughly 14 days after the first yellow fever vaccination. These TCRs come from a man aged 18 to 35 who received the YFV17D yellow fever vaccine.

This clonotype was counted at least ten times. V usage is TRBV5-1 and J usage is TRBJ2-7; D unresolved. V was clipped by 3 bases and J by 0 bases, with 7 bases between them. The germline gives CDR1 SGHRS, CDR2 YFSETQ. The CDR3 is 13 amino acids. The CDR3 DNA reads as TGCGCCAGCAGCTGGACGGTCTCCTACGAGCAGTACTTC. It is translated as CASSWTVSYEQYF.

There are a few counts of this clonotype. CDR3 region: CASSSGLAEQYF. In DNA form, the CDR3 reads TGTGCCAGCAGCTCCGGACTAGCCGAGCAGTACTTC. The chain has TRBV13 and TRBJ2-7; 8 positions agree with TRBD2. V shed 4 bases, J shed 6 bases, and the junction held 2 bases outside the gene matches. This CDR3 region has 12 residues. Germline assignment: CDR1 PRHDT and CDR2 FYEKMQ (reference sequence).

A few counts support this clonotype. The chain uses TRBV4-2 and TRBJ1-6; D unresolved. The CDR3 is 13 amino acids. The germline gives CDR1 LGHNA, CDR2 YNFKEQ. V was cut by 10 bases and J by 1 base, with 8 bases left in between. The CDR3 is CATSGSYNSPLHF. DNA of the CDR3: TGTGCCACCTCAGGTTCCTATAATTCACCCCTCCACTTT.

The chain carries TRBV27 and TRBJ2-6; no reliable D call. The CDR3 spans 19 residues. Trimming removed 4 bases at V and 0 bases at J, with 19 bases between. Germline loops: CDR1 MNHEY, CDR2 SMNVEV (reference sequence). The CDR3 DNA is TGTGCCAGCAGTTCACGTCGATCGGTCAGGCCCTCTGGGGCCAACGTCCTGACTTTC. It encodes CASSSRRSVRPSGANVLTF.

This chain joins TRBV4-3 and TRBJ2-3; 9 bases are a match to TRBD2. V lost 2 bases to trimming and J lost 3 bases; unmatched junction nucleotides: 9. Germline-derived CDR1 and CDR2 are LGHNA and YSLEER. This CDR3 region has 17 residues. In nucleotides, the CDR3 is TGCGCCAGCAGCCAATCCCGCGGGGGGGCCATAACAGATACGCAGTATTTT. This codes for CASSQSRGGAITDTQYF.

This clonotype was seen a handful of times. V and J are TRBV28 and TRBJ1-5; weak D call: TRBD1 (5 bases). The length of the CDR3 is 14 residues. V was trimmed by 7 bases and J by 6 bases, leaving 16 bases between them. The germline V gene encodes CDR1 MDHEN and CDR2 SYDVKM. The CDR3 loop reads CASTKGHPSQPQHF. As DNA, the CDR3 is TGTGCCAGCACCAAAGGACACCCCTCTCAGCCCCAGCATTTT.

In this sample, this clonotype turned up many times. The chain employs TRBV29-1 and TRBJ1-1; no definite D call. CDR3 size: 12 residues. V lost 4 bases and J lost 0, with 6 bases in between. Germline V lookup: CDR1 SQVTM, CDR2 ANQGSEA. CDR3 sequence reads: CSVARMNTEAFF. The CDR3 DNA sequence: TGCAGCGTTGCCAGGATGAACACTGAAGCTTTCTTT.

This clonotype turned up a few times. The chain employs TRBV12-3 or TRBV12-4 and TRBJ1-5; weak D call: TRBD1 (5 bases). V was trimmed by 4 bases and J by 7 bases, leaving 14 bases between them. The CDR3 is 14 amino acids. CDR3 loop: CASSSLRTNQPQHF. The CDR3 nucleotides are TGTGCCAGCAGTTCGCTCAGGACAAACCAGCCCCAGCATTTT.

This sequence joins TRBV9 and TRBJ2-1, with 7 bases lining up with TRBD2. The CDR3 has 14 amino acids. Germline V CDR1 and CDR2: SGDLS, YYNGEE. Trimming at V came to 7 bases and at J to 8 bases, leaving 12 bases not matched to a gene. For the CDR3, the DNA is TGTGCCAGCCAAGGGGCGGGGGACCACTATGAGCAGTTCTTC. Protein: CASQGAGDHYEQFF.

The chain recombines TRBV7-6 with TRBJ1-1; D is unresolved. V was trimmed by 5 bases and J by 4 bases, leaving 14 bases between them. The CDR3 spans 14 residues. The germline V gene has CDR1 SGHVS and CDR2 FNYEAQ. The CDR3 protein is CASSLRTESTEAFF. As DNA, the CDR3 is TGTGCCAGCAGCCTGCGGACGGAGTCCACTGAAGCTTTCTTT.

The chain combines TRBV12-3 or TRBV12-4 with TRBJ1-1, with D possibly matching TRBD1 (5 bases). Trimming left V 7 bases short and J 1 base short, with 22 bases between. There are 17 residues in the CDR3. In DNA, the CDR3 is TGTGCCAGCACAGATAGTTGGGCAGGGAATTCGAACACTGAAGCTTTCTTT. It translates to CASTDSWAGNSNTEAFF.

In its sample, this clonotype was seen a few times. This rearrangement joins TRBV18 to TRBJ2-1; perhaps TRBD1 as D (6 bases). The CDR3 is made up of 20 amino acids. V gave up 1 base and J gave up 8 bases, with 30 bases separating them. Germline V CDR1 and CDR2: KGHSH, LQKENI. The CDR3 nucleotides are TGTGCCAGCTCACCACAGGACAGAAGTACAATGAGCAGTTCTGTGGATGAGCAGTTCTTC. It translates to CASSPQDRSTMSSSVDEQFF. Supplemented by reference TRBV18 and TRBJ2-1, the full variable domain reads NAGVMQNPRHLVRRRGQEARLRCSPMKGHSHVYWYRQLPEEGLKFMVYLQKENIIDESGMPKERFSAEFPKEGPSILRIQQVVRGDSAAYFCASSPQDRSTMSSSVDEQFFGPGTRLTVL.

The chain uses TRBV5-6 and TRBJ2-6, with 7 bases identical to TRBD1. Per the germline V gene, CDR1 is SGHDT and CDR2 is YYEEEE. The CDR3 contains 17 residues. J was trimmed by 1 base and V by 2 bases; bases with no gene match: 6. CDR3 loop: CASSFGTVESGANVLTF. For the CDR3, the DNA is TGTGCCAGCAGCTTTGGGACAGTCGAATCTGGGGCCAACGTCCTGACTTTC. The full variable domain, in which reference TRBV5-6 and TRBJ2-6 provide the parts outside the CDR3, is DAGVTQSPTHLIKTRGQQVTLRCSPKSGHDTVSWYQQALGQGPQFIFQYYEEEERQRGNFPDRFSGHQFPNYSSELNVNALLLGDSALYLCASSFGTVESGANVLTFGAGSRLTVL.

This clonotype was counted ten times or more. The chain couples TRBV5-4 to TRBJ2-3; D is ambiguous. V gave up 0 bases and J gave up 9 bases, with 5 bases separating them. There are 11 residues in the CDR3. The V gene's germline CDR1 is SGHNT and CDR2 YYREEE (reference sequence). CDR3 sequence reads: CASSLERTQYF. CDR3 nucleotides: TGTGCCAGCAGCTTGGAGAGAACGCAGTATTTT.